This is a list of T cell receptor beta chains from one sample in a study of metastatic and nonmetastatic thyroid tumors. MiXCR re-clonotyped the PCR reads for TCRdb. The repertoire has 50,000 or so clones, approximately 24% of them found once; the top ten carry approximately 3.6%. Material: blood. These TCRs come from a male donor with papillary thyroid cancer or a benign thyroid nodule (not recorded which). Some clones in this sample may be carry-over from other donors' samples. CDR3s include the opening cysteine and the closing phenylalanine or tryptophan. A D gene is named only where the DNA matches it firmly. Expanded clones get a size class; other rows say once, few or many, or leave the size out.

abundance: .
v_gene: TRBV20-1
d_gene: TRBD2
j_gene: TRBJ2-7
CDR3nt: TGCAGTGCTAGAGATCCGGGACTAGCGGACTACGAGCAGTACTTC
CDR3aa: CSARDPGLADYEQYF

abundance: many
v_gene: TRBV5-1
d_gene: .
j_gene: TRBJ2-6
CDR3nt: TGCGCCAGCAGCTTGGGACAGCCCTCCGGGGCCAACGTCCTGACTTTC
CDR3aa: CASSLGQPSGANVLTF

abundance: .
v_gene: TRBV20-1
d_gene: .
j_gene: TRBJ1-1
CDR3nt: TGCAGTGCTAGAGTCAGGGGTGGCCCCGAATCTTTCTTT
CDR3aa: CSARVRGGPESFF

abundance: many
v_gene: TRBV6-5
d_gene: TRBD1
j_gene: TRBJ1-2
CDR3nt: TGTGCCAGCAGTTATACCGAGACAGGGGGACTCACGAATGGCTACACCTTC
CDR3aa: CASSYTETGGLTNGYTF

abundance: .
v_gene: TRBV28
d_gene: .
j_gene: TRBJ1-6
CDR3nt: TGTGCCATCAAAGTGGGTGGGAATTCACCCCTCCACTTT
CDR3aa: CAIKVGGNSPLHF

abundance: .
v_gene: TRBV5-4
d_gene: TRBD1
j_gene: TRBJ1-6
CDR3nt: TGTGCCAGCAGCACGAGGACAGGCGGGGATTCACCCCTCCACTTT
CDR3aa: CASSTRTGGDSPLHF

abundance: many
v_gene: TRBV12-3/TRBV12-4
d_gene: .
j_gene: TRBJ1-5
CDR3nt: TGTGCCAGCAGTACACAAGGGTTGCAGCCCCAGCATTTT
CDR3aa: CASSTQGLQPQHF

abundance: few
v_gene: TRBV27
d_gene: TRBD1
j_gene: TRBJ2-5
CDR3nt: TGTGCCAGCAGTCCCCAGGGGGTTCAAGAGACCCAGTACTTC
CDR3aa: CASSPQGVQETQYF

abundance: once
v_gene: TRBV9
d_gene: .
j_gene: TRBJ2-7
CDR3nt: TGTGCCATCAGCCGGGTAGGCTCCTACGAGCGGTACTTC
CDR3aa: CAISRVGSYERYF

abundance: many
v_gene: TRBV28
d_gene: .
j_gene: TRBJ1-1
CDR3nt: TGTGCCAGCAGTCCCACGCTTGGTAGGAACACTGAAGCTTTCTTT
CDR3aa: CASSPTLGRNTEAFF

abundance: .
v_gene: TRBV30
d_gene: .
j_gene: TRBJ1-4
CDR3nt: TGTGCCTGGAGTGTAACTGAAAAACTGTTTTTT
CDR3aa: CAWSVTEKLFF

abundance: many
v_gene: TRBV14
d_gene: TRBD1
j_gene: TRBJ2-1
CDR3nt: TGTGCCAGCAGCCAGTCCGGGACAGGGAATGAGCAGTTCTTC
CDR3aa: CASSQSGTGNEQFF

abundance: medium-sized
v_gene: TRBV6-5
d_gene: TRBD2
j_gene: TRBJ2-7
CDR3nt: TGTGCCAGCAGTTACTTTGTAGCGGGAGGGGCCTACGAGCAGTACTTC
CDR3aa: CASSYFVAGGAYEQYF

abundance: many
v_gene: TRBV27
d_gene: .
j_gene: TRBJ2-7
CDR3nt: TGTGCCAGCAGTCCCCGGGGGACGTACTACGAGCAGTACTTC
CDR3aa: CASSPRGTYYEQYF

abundance: many
v_gene: TRBV27
d_gene: .
j_gene: TRBJ2-7
CDR3nt: TGTGCCAGCGCACACAATCCGGGAGAACGCTACGAGCAGTACTTC
CDR3aa: CASAHNPGERYEQYF

abundance: few
v_gene: TRBV2
d_gene: TRBD2
j_gene: TRBJ2-7
CDR3nt: TGTGCCAGCAAGGGACTAGCGGGCCTCGAGCAGTACTTC
CDR3aa: CASKGLAGLEQYF

abundance: many
v_gene: TRBV7-3
d_gene: .
j_gene: TRBJ2-5
CDR3nt: TGTGCCAGCAGCTTAGGAGGGGGAGGGGAGACCCAGTACTTC
CDR3aa: CASSLGGGGETQYF

abundance: .
v_gene: TRBV28
d_gene: .
j_gene: TRBJ1-2
CDR3nt: TGTGCCAGCGAAGACATCAGGGGAGCTAACTATGGCTACACCTTC
CDR3aa: CASEDIRGANYGYTF

abundance: many
v_gene: TRBV6-6
d_gene: .
j_gene: TRBJ1-3
CDR3nt: TGTGCCAGCAGTTACTCTGGACAGTCTGGAAACACCATATATTTT
CDR3aa: CASSYSGQSGNTIYF

abundance: .
v_gene: TRBV7-8
d_gene: .
j_gene: TRBJ1-2
CDR3nt: TGTGCCAGCAGCTTAGGTCCCGCCAGCCACTATGGCTACACCTTC
CDR3aa: CASSLGPASHYGYTF

abundance: many
v_gene: TRBV7-9
d_gene: .
j_gene: TRBJ2-1
CDR3nt: TGTGCCAGCAGCTTAGAGGGGGGACAGAACAATGAGCAGTTCTTC
CDR3aa: CASSLEGGQNNEQFF

abundance: many
v_gene: TRBV6-1
d_gene: .
j_gene: TRBJ2-5
CDR3nt: TGTGCCAGCAGTGAGCCCGGGGAGACCCAGTACTTC
CDR3aa: CASSEPGETQYF

abundance: many
v_gene: TRBV5-5
d_gene: TRBD1
j_gene: TRBJ1-5
CDR3nt: TGTGCCAGCAGCTTGACAGGGGGCGAATGGATTCAGCCCCAGCATTTT
CDR3aa: CASSLTGGEWIQPQHF

abundance: many
v_gene: TRBV6-1
d_gene: TRBD1
j_gene: TRBJ1-1
CDR3nt: TGTGCCAGCAGTGAAAGGGGGCCTGAAGCTTTCTTT
CDR3aa: CASSERGPEAFF

abundance: .
v_gene: TRBV30
d_gene: .
j_gene: TRBJ1-2
CDR3nt: TGTGCCTGGCGCCGGGACATGGCTCTATATGGCTACACCTTC
CDR3aa: CAWRRDMALYGYTF

abundance: .
v_gene: TRBV2
d_gene: TRBD2
j_gene: TRBJ2-1
CDR3nt: TGTGCCAGCAGTGAATGGACTAGCGGGAATGAGCAGTTCTTC
CDR3aa: CASSEWTSGNEQFF

abundance: many
v_gene: TRBV7-9
d_gene: .
j_gene: TRBJ2-2
CDR3nt: TGTGCCAGCACAGGGGGGGTAAACACCGGGGAGCTGTTTTTT
CDR3aa: CASTGGVNTGELFF

abundance: many
v_gene: TRBV20-1
d_gene: .
j_gene: TRBJ1-2
CDR3nt: TGCCGTGCTAGAGATCTAGATTGGGACGGCTATGGCTACACCTTC
CDR3aa: CRARDLDWDGYGYTF

abundance: medium-sized
v_gene: TRBV25-1
d_gene: TRBD1
j_gene: TRBJ1-4
CDR3nt: TGTGCCAGCAGTGTCCACAGGGGGCCAAATGAAAAACTGTTTTTT
CDR3aa: CASSVHRGPNEKLFF

abundance: few
v_gene: TRBV28
d_gene: TRBD2
j_gene: TRBJ2-1
CDR3nt: TGTGCCAGCATGCTGGGACTAGCTGCTTACAATGAGCAGTTCTTC
CDR3aa: CASMLGLAAYNEQFF

abundance: many
v_gene: TRBV5-4
d_gene: TRBD2
j_gene: TRBJ2-3
CDR3nt: TGTGCCAGCAGCTTGGGGCTAGCGGGGGCCCAAACAGATACGCAGTATTTT
CDR3aa: CASSLGLAGAQTDTQYF

abundance: many
v_gene: TRBV19
d_gene: .
j_gene: TRBJ1-1
CDR3nt: TGTGCCAGTAGTATGGGGGCGCGTATGAACACTGAAGCTTTCTTT
CDR3aa: CASSMGARMNTEAFF

abundance: many
v_gene: TRBV12-3/TRBV12-4
d_gene: .
j_gene: TRBJ2-7
CDR3nt: TGTGCCAGCGCCACCCCTCAACGGGAGGGGGCCGGTTACTACGAGCAGTACTTC
CDR3aa: CASATPQREGAGYYEQYF

abundance: many
v_gene: TRBV7-3
d_gene: TRBD1
j_gene: TRBJ1-6
CDR3nt: TGTGCCAGCAGGCCGGGGTCGAAGGGGTCGTCTAGGACAGGGGATTCACCCCTCCACTTT
CDR3aa: CASRPGSKGSSRTGDSPLHF

abundance: many
v_gene: TRBV7-2
d_gene: TRBD1
j_gene: TRBJ1-1
CDR3nt: TGTGCCAGGGGGGGCGCCGGGACAGCGAACACTGAAGCTTTCTTT
CDR3aa: CARGGAGTANTEAFF

abundance: many
v_gene: TRBV6-1
d_gene: TRBD1
j_gene: TRBJ1-6
CDR3nt: TGTGCCAGCAGTTGGGACAGTGATTCACCCCTCCACTTT
CDR3aa: CASSWDSDSPLHF

abundance: medium-sized
v_gene: TRBV5-1
d_gene: .
j_gene: TRBJ2-2
CDR3nt: TGCGCCAGCAGCTTAGGCGGGTCGAACACCGGGGAGCTGTTTTTT
CDR3aa: CASSLGGSNTGELFF

abundance: medium-sized
v_gene: TRBV6-1
d_gene: .
j_gene: TRBJ2-5
CDR3nt: TGTGCCAGCAGTAGCGGCGTAGAGACCCAGTACTTC
CDR3aa: CASSSGVETQYF

abundance: .
v_gene: TRBV7-2
d_gene: .
j_gene: TRBJ2-1
CDR3nt: TGTGCCAGCAGCTTCGGGCTGGCACTAAACAATGAGCAGTTCTTC
CDR3aa: CASSFGLALNNEQFF

abundance: many
v_gene: TRBV30
d_gene: .
j_gene: TRBJ2-7
CDR3nt: TGTGCCTGGCTGGGACCGCCGACCTACGAGCAGTACTTC
CDR3aa: CAWLGPPTYEQYF

abundance: few
v_gene: TRBV20-1
d_gene: TRBD1
j_gene: TRBJ1-2
CDR3nt: TGCAGTGCTAGAGTGTCGTTAGGACAGGGGGCAAGTGGCTACACCTTC
CDR3aa: CSARVSLGQGASGYTF

abundance: .
v_gene: TRBV5-1
d_gene: .
j_gene: TRBJ2-7
CDR3nt: TGCGCCAGCAGCCGTCCTGACAGGATCTACGAGCAGTACTTC
CDR3aa: CASSRPDRIYEQYF